One T cell receptor (beta chain) is described in this entry. Antigen specificity is unknown. The PCR ran on 60 Vbeta and 13 Jbeta primers. The data were produced by immunoSEQ multiplex PCR, yet TCRdb's version contains in-frame clones alone and is incomplete. Here the sample spans roughly 99,000 clones, 75% to 85% being singletons. This entry is derived from a study of cytomegalovirus exposure and HLA in healthy donors. Points from the study as a whole: The study listed under 200 cytomegalovirus-associated TCR beta chains. The sole available immune exposure information was CMV serostatus. In an earlier analysis, productive rearrangement rates for most beta V segments clustered near 87% or 30%.

The V gene's germline CDR1 is MGHRA and CDR2 YSYEKL. J gave up 0 bases and V 4 bases, and 14 bases lay outside the gene matches. This CDR3 is built from 19 residues. The study sampled nominally healthy donors, though unrecorded immune exposures were likely. The source of this sequence is a woman aged 35 to 49 in good health and CMV-seronegative. This sequence joins TRBV4-1 and TRBJ1-3; 8 bases are shared with TRBD1. The sequenced sample consisted of PBMCs. The CDR3 sequence: CASSPGVRGRVLSGNTIYF. Written as DNA, the CDR3 is TGCGCCAGCAGCCCTGGTGTCAGGGGGCGAGTCCTCTCTGGAAACACCATATATTTT.